The next 8 T cell receptor beta chains were all read from a single sample in a study of cytomegalovirus exposure and HLA in healthy donors. Researchers ran the PCR with 60 Vbeta and 13 Jbeta primers. The method was immunoSEQ multiplex PCR; TCRdb's version includes in-frame clones alone and lacks a portion of them. The sample lists 95,000 to 150,000 clones, over 60% seen once, with about 2.5% in the top ten. Sequences were obtained from PBMCs. The origin of the receptors is a woman aged 35 to 49 in good health and CMV-seropositive.

The V gene is TRBV10-3, the J gene TRBJ1-1; tentatively, D is TRBD1 (5 bases). CDR1 and CDR2 from the germline V gene are ENHRY and SYGVKD. V was trimmed by 8 bases and J by 0 bases, leaving 13 bases between them. The CDR3 is made up of 14 amino acids. CDR3 in DNA: TGTGCCATCGCCGGGGGACGGCTGAACACTGAAGCTTTCTTT. This encodes CAIAGGRLNTEAFF.

The chain recombines TRBV7-9 with TRBJ1-5, with D maybe TRBD1 (5 bases). This CDR3 has 15 amino acids. Trimming took 5 bases from V and 6 from J, leaving 17 bases between them. CDR1 is SEHNR and CDR2 is FQNEAQ in the germline V gene (reference sequence). CDR3 residues: CASSPLARDGQPQHF. The DNA for the CDR3 is TGTGCCAGCAGCCCCCTCGCCAGGGATGGTCAGCCCCAGCATTTT.

The chain employs TRBV27 and TRBJ1-6; 7 bases match TRBD1. Trimming cost V 4 bases and J 7 bases; bases outside gene matches: 10. The germline V gene has CDR1 MNHEY and CDR2 SMNVEV (reference sequence). The CDR3 covers 16 residues. Written as DNA, the CDR3 is TGTGCCAGCAGTTATGGGTTCCGGGACAGAAATTCACCCCTCCACTTT. Amino acid sequence: CASSYGFRDRNSPLHF.

The table lists this clone with a count of one. This sequence joins TRBV5-4 and TRBJ1-6; 7 nucleotides line up with TRBD1. Per the germline V gene, CDR1 is SGHNT and CDR2 is YYREEE (reference sequence). Losses at the gene ends were 0 bases for V and 12 bases for J; bases not matched to a gene: 0. This CDR3 has 12 residues. The DNA for the CDR3 is TGTGCCAGCAGCTTGGACAGGGGACCCCTCCACTTT. It is translated as CASSLDRGPLHF.

The rearrangement joins TRBV5-1 to TRBJ1-2; TRBD1 aligns across 7 bases. V was pared by 3 bases and J by 4 bases, with 9 bases of the junction left unmatched. Per germline, CDR1 SGHRS and CDR2 YFSETQ. This CDR3 is 15 amino acids long. The CDR3: CASSSGQTLVYGYTF. The CDR3 nucleotides read TGCGCCAGCAGCTCGGGACAGACTCTCGTCTATGGCTACACCTTC.

This chain links TRBV25-1 with TRBJ2-7, with 10 bases that match TRBD2. The CDR3 is 15 amino acids. V lost 4 bases to trimming and J lost 3 bases; unmatched junction nucleotides: 6. The V gene's germline CDR1 is MGHDK and CDR2 SYGVNS. CDR3 residues: CASSGGTSVFYEQYF. CDR3 bases: TGTGCCAGCAGTGGGGGGACTAGCGTCTTCTACGAGCAGTACTTC.

This clone was seen only once. The chain recombines TRBV4-3 with TRBJ2-7; 7 nucleotides align to TRBD2. The ends lost 0 bases at V and 3 bases at J; junction bases unmatched: 11. The CDR3 is 17 amino acids. Germline V lookup: CDR1 LGHNA, CDR2 YSLEER. CDR3 DNA: TGCGCCAGCAGCCAAGATCATCGACTAGCAGGTGTCTACGAGCAGTACTTC. This translates into CASSQDHRLAGVYEQYF.

This clone was detected once. V gene TRBV27 combines with J gene TRBJ2-5; 7 nucleotides agree with TRBD1. Germline assignment: CDR1 MNHEY and CDR2 SMNVEV (reference sequence). This CDR3 has 13 residues. V lost 4 bases, J lost 5 bases, and 4 bases stayed unmatched. This chain's CDR3 is CASSSNRGETQYF. CDR3 coding DNA: TGTGCCAGCAGTTCCAACAGGGGTGAGACCCAGTACTTC.